This TCR beta chain came from a study of T cells expressing NK-cell markers. For the study at large: According to the study, TCR beta repertoires originated from sorted CD3+CD56+NKG2C+, CD3+CD56+NKG2C- and CD3+CD56-NKG2C+ T cells. Seven donors tested HCMV-seropositive and one tested seronegative among the eight sequenced.

5'RACE template switching with UMIs produced the TCR beta cDNA. TCRdb reprocessed the 5' RACE reads and keeps a single row for each CDR3 protein, giving no DNA. The sample totals almost 450,000 distinct CDR3 sequences; its top ten clones hold 7.3%. The germline gives CDR1 LGHNA, CDR2 YSLEER. This CDR3 is 16 amino acids long. The V call is TRBV4-3, the J call TRBJ2-1; no DNA is available, so the TRBD2 call from TCRdb remains unchecked. The clonotype originates from a woman aged 18 to 75 in good health. Sequences were obtained from blood T cells: a sorted CD56 or NKG2C T cell subset, CD4+ or CD8+ T cells, or bulk PBMC T cells (not recorded which). CDR3 loop: CASSQELAGGWNEQFF.